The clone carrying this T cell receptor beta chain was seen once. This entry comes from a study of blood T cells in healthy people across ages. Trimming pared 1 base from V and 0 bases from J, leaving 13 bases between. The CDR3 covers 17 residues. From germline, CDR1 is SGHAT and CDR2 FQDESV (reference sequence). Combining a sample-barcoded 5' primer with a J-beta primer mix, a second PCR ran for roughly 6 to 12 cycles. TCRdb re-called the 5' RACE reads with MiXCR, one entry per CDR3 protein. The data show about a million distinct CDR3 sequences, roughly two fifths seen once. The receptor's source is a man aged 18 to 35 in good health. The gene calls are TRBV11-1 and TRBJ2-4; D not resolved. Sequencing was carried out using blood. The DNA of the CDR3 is TGTGCCAGCAGCTTAGGATCTACTGGAGTAGCCAAAAACATTCAGTACTTC. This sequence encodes CASSLGSTGVAKNIQYF.